A selection of T cell receptor beta chains follows, all from one sample in a study of T cell responses to AZD1222 COVID-19 vaccine. This table comes from immunoSEQ multiplex PCR, and its TCRdb copy is limited to in-frame clones, with some not included. The sample lists about 260,000 clones, over 90% occurring once. The sequenced sample was peripheral blood, obtained on day 0 of AZD1222 vaccination. These receptor sequences come from an adult in good health. The CDR3 runs from the conserved cysteine through the conserved F or W. The D gene is left open where the match is weak. Size values are once, few and many counts, or a class for expanded clones, and some rows have none.

clone_size: -
d_call: -
j_call: TRBJ2-1
v_call: TRBV27
cdr3_aa: CASSLSPPWETYNEQFF
cdr3_nt: TGTGCCAGCAGTTTATCCCCCCCCTGGGAAACCTACAATGAGCAGTTCTTC

clone_size: once
d_call: TRBD2
j_call: TRBJ2-3
v_call: TRBV10-2
cdr3_aa: CASSAKGRILAGTDTQYF
cdr3_nt: TGCGCCAGCAGTGCCAAGGGACGGATACTAGCGGGCACAGATACGCAGTATTTT

clone_size: few
d_call: -
j_call: TRBJ2-1
v_call: TRBV7-9
cdr3_aa: CASTQWDGLLAPFSYNEQFF
cdr3_nt: TGTGCCAGCACCCAATGGGACGGGCTCCTAGCCCCTTTCTCCTACAATGAGCAGTTCTTC

clone_size: -
d_call: TRBD2
j_call: TRBJ2-5
v_call: TRBV28
cdr3_aa: CASSLGLAGETQYF
cdr3_nt: TGTGCCAGCAGTTTGGGTCTAGCGGGAGAGACCCAGTACTTC

clone_size: -
d_call: -
j_call: TRBJ1-3
v_call: TRBV5-1
cdr3_aa: CASSLSGALGNTIYF
cdr3_nt: TGCGCCAGCAGCTTGAGTGGGGCACTCGGAAACACCATATATTTT

clone_size: few
d_call: -
j_call: TRBJ2-7
v_call: TRBV7-3
cdr3_aa: CASSPRPGSSYEQYF
cdr3_nt: TGTGCCAGCAGCCCAAGGCCGGGCAGCTCCTACGAGCAGTACTTC

clone_size: -
d_call: -
j_call: TRBJ1-6
v_call: TRBV28
cdr3_aa: CASRIGQNSPLHF
cdr3_nt: TGTGCCAGCCGCATAGGCCAGAATTCACCCCTCCACTTT

clone_size: -
d_call: TRBD1
j_call: TRBJ1-1
v_call: TRBV5-4
cdr3_aa: CASSIPTGLNTEAFF
cdr3_nt: TGTGCCAGCAGCATTCCGACAGGGCTGAACACTGAAGCTTTCTTT

clone_size: -
d_call: -
j_call: TRBJ1-6
v_call: TRBV28
cdr3_aa: CASSAFMGPDYNSPLHF
cdr3_nt: TGTGCCAGCAGTGCCTTTATGGGGCCCGACTATAATTCACCCCTCCACTTT

clone_size: -
d_call: -
j_call: TRBJ2-7
v_call: TRBV6-2/TRBV6-3
cdr3_aa: CASSPLDQQYF
cdr3_nt: TGTGCCAGCAGCCCGTTGGACCAGCAGTACTTC

clone_size: -
d_call: -
j_call: TRBJ1-1
v_call: TRBV4-3
cdr3_aa: CASSQDLGLSPTEAFF
cdr3_nt: TGCGCCAGCAGCCAAGACTTGGGTCTGTCCCCCACTGAAGCTTTCTTT

clone_size: -
d_call: -
j_call: TRBJ2-2
v_call: TRBV9
cdr3_aa: CASSSLGGGPGELFF
cdr3_nt: TGTGCCAGCAGCTCTCTAGGAGGGGGACCCGGGGAGCTGTTTTTT

clone_size: -
d_call: -
j_call: TRBJ2-5
v_call: TRBV3-1/TRBV3-2
cdr3_aa: CASRFSRGALGLETQYF
cdr3_nt: TGTGCCAGCAGATTTTCCAGGGGCGCCCTAGGGTTGGAGACCCAGTACTTC

clone_size: once
d_call: -
j_call: TRBJ2-4
v_call: TRBV5-4
cdr3_aa: CASSLAFGGVNIQYF
cdr3_nt: TGTGCCAGCAGCTTGGCCTTTGGGGGAGTGAACATTCAGTACTTC

clone_size: -
d_call: -
j_call: TRBJ2-5
v_call: TRBV21-1
cdr3_aa: CASRTRITRPETQYF
cdr3_nt: TGTGCCAGCAGGACCAGGATCACACGTCCAGAGACCCAGTACTTC